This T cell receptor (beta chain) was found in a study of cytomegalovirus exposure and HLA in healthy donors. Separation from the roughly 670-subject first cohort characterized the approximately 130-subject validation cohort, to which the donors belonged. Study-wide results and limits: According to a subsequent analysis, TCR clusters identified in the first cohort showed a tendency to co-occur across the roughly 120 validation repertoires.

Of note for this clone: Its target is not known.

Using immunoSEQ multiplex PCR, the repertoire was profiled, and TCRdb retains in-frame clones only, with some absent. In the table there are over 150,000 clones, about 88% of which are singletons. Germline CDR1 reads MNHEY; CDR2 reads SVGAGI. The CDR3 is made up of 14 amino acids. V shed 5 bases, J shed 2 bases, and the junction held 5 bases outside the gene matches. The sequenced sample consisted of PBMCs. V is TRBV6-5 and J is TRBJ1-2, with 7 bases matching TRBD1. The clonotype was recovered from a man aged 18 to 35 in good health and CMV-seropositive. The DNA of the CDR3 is TGTGCCAGCAGTCGGGACAGTCTCAACTATGGCTACACCTTC. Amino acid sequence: CASSRDSLNYGYTF.